This T cell receptor (beta chain) was sequenced in a study of tumor-infiltrating lymphocytes in primary liver carcinoma. Study-wide results and caveats: Pairs comparing tumor with adjacent tissue or blood overlapped less than pairs drawn from tumor regions. It was observed that only about 7-24% of the top clones appeared in every one of the five tumor regions.

DNA and RNA were both co-extracted from 20-30 mg of bulk tissue that had not been sorted. Each sampled tumor had five separate regions taken from it. The V end was cut by 6 bases, the J end by 7 bases, with 21 bases between. The CDR3 loop spans 16 amino acids. Details on this clonotype: Its antigen is unidentified.

A primer in the constant region served to generate TCR beta cDNA from about 480 ng of total RNA. Employing slightly modified ARM-PCR, three nested multiplex PCR rounds were run, and these gave rise to the TCR beta libraries. Use of TRBV1-TRBV30 forward primers with a C-beta reverse primer characterized the first two PCR rounds, which lasted roughly 9 cycles each. One entry per CDR3 protein, called by TCRdb with MiXCR from the multiplex PCR reads. The sample shows under 130,000 distinct CDR3 sequences, approximately 80% of them seen only once. The V and J genes are TRBV12-3 or TRBV12-4 and TRBJ2-2; D tentatively fits TRBD1 or TRBD2 (5 bases each). This clonotype was obtained from a man aged 35 to 55 with primary liver carcinoma and hepatitis B virus infection. The sample comprised liver tumor tissue from sampling region 3. Subset described: tumor region T3, left-lateral pole. The CDR3 sequence is CASSLGSGRLFGELFF. The CDR3, as DNA: TGTGCCAGCAGCCTCGGGTCAGGGAGATTGTTCGGGGAGCTGTTTTTT.